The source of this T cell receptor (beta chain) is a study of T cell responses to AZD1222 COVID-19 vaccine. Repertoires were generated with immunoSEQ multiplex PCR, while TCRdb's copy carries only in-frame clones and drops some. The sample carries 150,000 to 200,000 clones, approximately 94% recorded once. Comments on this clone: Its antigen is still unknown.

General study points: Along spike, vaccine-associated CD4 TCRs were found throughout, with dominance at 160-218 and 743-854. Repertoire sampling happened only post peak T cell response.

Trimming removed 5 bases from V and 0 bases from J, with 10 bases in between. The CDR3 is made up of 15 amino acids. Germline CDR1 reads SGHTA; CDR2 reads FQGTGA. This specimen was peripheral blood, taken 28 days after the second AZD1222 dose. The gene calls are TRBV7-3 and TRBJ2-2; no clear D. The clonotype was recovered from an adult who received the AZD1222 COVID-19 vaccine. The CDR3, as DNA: TGTGCCAGCAGCCCCAAGACCTCGAACACCGGGGAGCTGTTTTTT. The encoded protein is CASSPKTSNTGELFF.